The 18 T cell receptor beta chains below all came from one sample that was sequenced in a study of tumor and adjacent non-tumor tissue in lung cancer. Three rounds of nested PCR, following a modified ARM-PCR protocol, produced the TCRbeta library. TCRdb re-called the multiplex PCR reads through MiXCR, storing one row per CDR3 protein. This sample has 80,000 to 100,000 distinct CDR3 sequences; roughly 78% occur once, and the top ten carry less than 40%. The template was RNA from unsorted bulk tissue. The normal lung tissue was taken more than 3 cm from the tumor edge. The sequenced sample was distant non-tumor lung tissue. These TCRs come from a man aged 55 to 70 with small cell lung cancer.

V gene TRBV11-2 combines with J gene TRBJ1-1, with 9 bases aligning to TRBD1. Germline V CDR1 and CDR2: SGHAT, FQNNGV. This CDR3 is built from 17 residues. After removal of 3 bases from V and 5 bases from J, the junction contained 13 bases not matched to a gene. The CDR3 sequence is CASSFRVVGTGKTEAFF. The CDR3 DNA reads as TGTGCCAGCAGCTTTAGGGTTGTGGGGACAGGGAAAACTGAAGCTTTCTTT.

This clonotype was counted once. This likely comes from a read error, as the CDR3 has no conserved phenylalanine or tryptophan at its end. The chain is built from TRBV29-1 and TRBJ2-3, with 11 bases lining up with TRBD2. The CDR3 runs to 13 residues. V was clipped by 6 bases and J by 4 bases; unmatched bases: 3. The V gene's germline CDR1 is SQVTM and CDR2 ANQGSEA. The CDR3 coding sequence is TGCAGCGTGGGGACTAGCGGAGCAGATACGCAGTATTTG. Protein sequence: CSVGTSGADTQYL.

In this sample, this clonotype turned up once. The rearrangement links TRBV6-5 to TRBJ2-3; 12 nucleotides align to TRBD2. This CDR3 comprises 16 residues. Germline lookup yields CDR1 MNHEY and CDR2 SVGAGI. The junction had 4 bases not matched to a gene; V was cut back by 6 bases and J by 0 bases. CDR3 nucleotide sequence: TGTGCCAGCAGAATACTAGCGGGAGGAAGCACAGATACGCAGTATTTT. Translating it yields CASRILAGGSTDTQYF.

To note about this clonotype: No conserved phenylalanine or tryptophan is present at the end of the CDR3, so a read error is the likely explanation. Because the CDR3's place on the DNA is in doubt, the DNA is left out and the CDR3 is given as listed by TCRdb. The chain carries TRBV5-1 and TRBJ2-3; the table's D call, TRBD1, has no DNA check behind it. The CDR3 region is 15 residues in length, termini included. CDR1 and CDR2 (germline): SGHRS, YFSETQ. The CDR3 loop is CASSPVGQITDTRYL.

Notes on this clonotype: One end of the junction fails to match germline, which may point to a read error. The chain combines TRBV7-8 with TRBJ2-3, with D possibly matching TRBD2 (5 bases). Germline CDR1 reads SGHVS; CDR2 reads FQNEAQ. This CDR3 comprises 16 residues. CDR3 region: CASSLAVGASTDTQYF. CDR3 DNA sequence: TGTGCCAGCAGCTTAGCTGTCGGAGCTAGCACAGATACACAGTATTTT.

Regarding this clonotype: The conserved closing phenylalanine or tryptophan is absent in this CDR3, likely reflecting a read error. The V and J genes are TRBV11-1 and TRBJ2-4; D is uncertain. The germline CDR1 and CDR2 sequences are SGHAT and FQDESV (reference sequence). The CDR3 runs 15 residues. Written as DNA, the CDR3 is TGTGCCAGCAGCCCCCCCAGCTTGGCCAAAGACATTCAGTACCTC. Protein sequence: CASSPPSLAKDIQYL.

The chain links TRBV12-1 to TRBJ2-3; the DNA was not used to check the table's D call, TRBD1. TRBV12-1 is labeled a pseudogene. The CDR3 has 18 amino acids. The DNA of the CDR3 is TGTGCCAGCAGCTTTGCCCAGACAGGATATCATCTCACAGATACGCAGTATTTT. Its protein is CASSFAQTGYHLTDTQYF.

On this clonotype: Sequence at one end of the junction differs from germline and may be a read error. The chain joins TRBV11-2 to TRBJ2-3; D gene ambiguous. The CDR3 has 13 amino acids. The germline CDR1 and CDR2 sequences are SGHAT and FQNNGV. The CDR3: CASSFTGTDTRYF. The CDR3 DNA follows: TGTGCCAGCAGTTTCACTGGCACAGATACGCGGTATTTT.

Of note for this clonotype: At one of its ends the junction is not consistent with the germline gene, which may arise from a read error. The chain uses TRBV20-1 and TRBJ1-2, with TRBD1 identical over 7 bases. This CDR3 has 13 residues. Germline V CDR1 and CDR2: DFQATT, SNEGSKA (reference sequence). CDR3 amino acids: CSPREETGNGHTF. The CDR3 nucleotides read TGCAGTCCTAGAGAGGAGACAGGGAATGGCCACACCTTC.

Points on this clonotype: At one end, the junction sequence differs from germline, possibly due to a read error. V is TRBV11-2 and J is TRBJ2-1, with D perhaps TRBD1 (5 bases). The CDR3 totals 17 residues. Germline values: CDR1 SGHAT, CDR2 FQNNGV. CDR3 protein: CASSLVTAQSSYDERFF. Here the CDR3 DNA reads TGTGCCAGCAGCTTAGTGACAGCCCAGAGCTCTTACGATGAGCGGTTCTTC.

The chain uses TRBV6-5 and TRBJ2-1; weak D call: TRBD2 (5 bases). The germline CDR1 and CDR2 sequences are MNHEY and SVGAGI. This CDR3 spans 15 amino acids. V lost 0 bases, J lost 10 bases, and 16 bases lay in between. The CDR3: CASSYSGRLGNEQFF. CDR3 nucleotide sequence: TGTGCCAGCAGTTACTCTGGGAGATTGGGTAACGAGCAGTTCTTC.

This clonotype occurred many times. The chain recombines TRBV29-1 with TRBJ2-3; 7 nucleotides line up with TRBD1. Germline CDR1 is SQVTM and CDR2 is ANQGSEA. With 3 bases clipped from V and 1 base from J, the junction kept 4 bases outside the gene matches. The CDR3 has 14 amino acids. The chain's CDR3 is CSVEGDRGTDTQYF. The CDR3 coding sequence is TGCAGCGTTGAGGGCGACAGGGGCACAGATACGCAGTATTTT.

With regard to this clonotype: The junction departs from the called germline gene at one end, perhaps through a read error. CDR3 sequence reads: CARSLRHLNTEAFF. The CDR3 DNA sequence: TGTGCCAGGAGTTTAAGGCACCTGAACACTGAAGCTTTCTTT. The chain has TRBV12-3 or TRBV12-4 and TRBJ1-1; D is unresolved. The length of the CDR3 is 14 residues.

This clonotype was found a few times. V is TRBV11-3 and J is TRBJ2-7, with a possible D match to TRBD2 (7 bases). Trimming removed 3 bases at V and 3 bases at J, with 9 bases between. CDR3 length equals 13 residues. Germline V gene data show CDR1 as SGHNT and CDR2 as YENEEA. The CDR3 spells CASSLRGGYEQYF. The CDR3 DNA follows: TGTGCCAGCAGCTTGAGGGGGGGCTACGAGCAGTACTTC.

The chain employs TRBV29-1 and TRBJ2-1, with a possible D match to TRBD1 (6 bases). The CDR3 covers 14 residues. The V and J ends lost 8 bases and 9 bases respectively, with 23 bases between them. Germline V gene data show CDR1 as SQVTM and CDR2 as ANQGSEA. The CDR3 coding sequence is TGCAGCATCTCTGAGGGGGAAGCGGTATGTGAGCAGTTCTTC. It codes for CSISEGEAVCEQFF.

The V call is TRBV5-1, the J call TRBJ2-1; D unclear. The germline V and J ends were trimmed by 0 bases and 6 bases, with 13 bases remaining between them. In germline, CDR1 is SGHRS, CDR2 YFSETQ. CDR3 length: 15 residues. The DNA for the CDR3 is TGCGCCAGCAGCTTGGGGACCCCAGAAGTCAATGAGCAGTTCTTC. This codes for CASSLGTPEVNEQFF.

Details on this clonotype: Compared with germline, one end of the junction differs, possibly owing to a read error. The V gene is TRBV4-2, the J gene TRBJ2-2; tentative D call: TRBD2 (6 bases). This CDR3 has 16 residues. CDR1 LGHNA and CDR2 YNFKEQ come from the germline V gene. CDR3 sequence reads: CASSPGLLRNTGELFF. The CDR3 coding sequence is TGCGCCAGCAGCCCCGGACTACTGAGGAACACCGGGGAGCTGTTTTTT.

Worth noting for this clonotype: The junction departs from germline at one end; a sequencing error may be responsible. The V and J genes are TRBV11-2 and TRBJ2-1; D unclear. Germline V CDR1 and CDR2: SGHAT, FQNNGV. This CDR3 region has 16 residues. CDR3 protein: CASSLVELATANEQLF. The DNA for the CDR3 is TGTGCCAGCAGCTTAGTTGAGCTGGCCACGGCCAATGAGCAGCTATTC.